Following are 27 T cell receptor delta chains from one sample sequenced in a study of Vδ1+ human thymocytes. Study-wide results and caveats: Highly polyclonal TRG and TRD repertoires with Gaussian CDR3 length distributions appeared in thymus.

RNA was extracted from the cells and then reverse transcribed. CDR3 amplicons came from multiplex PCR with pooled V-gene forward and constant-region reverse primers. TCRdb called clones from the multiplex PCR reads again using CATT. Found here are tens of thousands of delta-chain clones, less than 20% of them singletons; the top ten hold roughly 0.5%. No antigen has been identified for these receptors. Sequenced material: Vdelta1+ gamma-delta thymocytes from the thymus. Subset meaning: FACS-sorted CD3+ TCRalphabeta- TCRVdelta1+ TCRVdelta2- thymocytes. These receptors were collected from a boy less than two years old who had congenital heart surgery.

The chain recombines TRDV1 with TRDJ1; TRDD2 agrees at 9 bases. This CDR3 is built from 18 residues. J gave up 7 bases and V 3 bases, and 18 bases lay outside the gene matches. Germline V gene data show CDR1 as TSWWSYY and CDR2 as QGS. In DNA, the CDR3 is TGTGCTCTTGGGGACATGCCTTCCTACAAAGACTGGGTTGGTAAACTCATCTTT. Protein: CALGDMPSYKDWVGKLIF.

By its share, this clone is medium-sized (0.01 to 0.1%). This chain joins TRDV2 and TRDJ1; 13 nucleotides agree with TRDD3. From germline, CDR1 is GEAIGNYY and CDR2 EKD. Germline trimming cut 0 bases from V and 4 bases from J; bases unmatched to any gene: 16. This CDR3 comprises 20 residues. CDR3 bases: TGTGCCTGTGACACCTTAACTTGTACTGGGGGATACGCGAGGGGCGATAAACTCATCTTT. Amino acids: CACDTLTCTGGYARGDKLIF.

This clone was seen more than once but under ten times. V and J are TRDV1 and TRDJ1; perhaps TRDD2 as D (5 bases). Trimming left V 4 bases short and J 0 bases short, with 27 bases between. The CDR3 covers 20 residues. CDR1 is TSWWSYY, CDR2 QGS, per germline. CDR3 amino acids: CALGAPTLRGTLTYTDKLIF. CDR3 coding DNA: TGTGCTCTTGGGGCCCCTACGCTACGGGGTACCCTAACGTACACCGATAAACTCATCTTT.

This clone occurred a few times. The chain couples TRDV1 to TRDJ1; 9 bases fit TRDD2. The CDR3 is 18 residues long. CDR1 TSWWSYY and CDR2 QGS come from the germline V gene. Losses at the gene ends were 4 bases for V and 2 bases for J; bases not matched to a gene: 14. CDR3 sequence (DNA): TGTGCTCTTGGGGTGCCCTTCCTACAGCACCCCGCGACCGATAAACTCATCTTT. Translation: CALGVPFLQHPATDKLIF.

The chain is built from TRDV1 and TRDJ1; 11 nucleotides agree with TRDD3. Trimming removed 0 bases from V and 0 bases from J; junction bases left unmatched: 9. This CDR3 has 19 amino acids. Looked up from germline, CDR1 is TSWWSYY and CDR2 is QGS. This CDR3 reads CALGELSWGIPSYTDKLIF. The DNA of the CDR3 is TGTGCTCTTGGGGAACTCTCCTGGGGGATACCATCGTACACCGATAAACTCATCTTT.

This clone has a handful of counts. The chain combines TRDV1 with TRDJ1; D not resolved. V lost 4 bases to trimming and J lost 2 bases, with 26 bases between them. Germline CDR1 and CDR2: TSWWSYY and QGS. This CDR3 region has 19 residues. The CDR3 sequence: CALGGNCPDSLEGTDKLIF. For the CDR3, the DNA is TGTGCTCTTGGGGGGAATTGCCCAGACTCTCTCGAGGGGACCGATAAACTCATCTTT.

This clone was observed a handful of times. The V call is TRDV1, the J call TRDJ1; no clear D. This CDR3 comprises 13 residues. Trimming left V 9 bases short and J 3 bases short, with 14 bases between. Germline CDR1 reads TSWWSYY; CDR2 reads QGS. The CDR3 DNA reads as TGTGCTCTGAGAGGAGACTATCCCGATAAACTCATCTTT. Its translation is CALRGDYPDKLIF.

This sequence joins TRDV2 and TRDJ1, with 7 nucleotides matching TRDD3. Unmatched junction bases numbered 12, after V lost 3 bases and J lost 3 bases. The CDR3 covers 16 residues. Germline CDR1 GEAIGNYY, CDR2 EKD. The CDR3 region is CACDLTGVWWSDKLIF. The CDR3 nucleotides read TGTGCCTGTGACCTTACTGGGGTCTGGTGGTCCGATAAACTCATCTTT.

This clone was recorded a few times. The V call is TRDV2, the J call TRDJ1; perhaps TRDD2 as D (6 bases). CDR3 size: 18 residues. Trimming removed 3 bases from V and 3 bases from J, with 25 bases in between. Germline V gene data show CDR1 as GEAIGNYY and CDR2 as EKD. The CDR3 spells CACDEPPTTRSFSDKLIF. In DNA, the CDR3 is TGTGCCTGTGACGAACCTCCTACTACTCGATCGTTCTCCGATAAACTCATCTTT.

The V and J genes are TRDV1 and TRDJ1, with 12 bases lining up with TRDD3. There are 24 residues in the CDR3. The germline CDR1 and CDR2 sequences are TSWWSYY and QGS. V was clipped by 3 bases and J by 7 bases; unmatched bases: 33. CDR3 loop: CALGDSAFLWGIRGLGDDAGKLIF. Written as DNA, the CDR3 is TGTGCTCTTGGGGACTCGGCCTTCCTCTGGGGGATACGCGGTCTAGGGGATGACGCCGGTAAACTCATCTTT.

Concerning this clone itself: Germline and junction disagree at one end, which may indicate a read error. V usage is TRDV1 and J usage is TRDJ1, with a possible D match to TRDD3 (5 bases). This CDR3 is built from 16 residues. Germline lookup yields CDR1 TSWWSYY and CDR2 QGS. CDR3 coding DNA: TGCGCTCTTGGGGCAGCAGGGCGAAAGTACACCGATAAACTCATCTTT. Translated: CALGAAGRKYTDKLIF.

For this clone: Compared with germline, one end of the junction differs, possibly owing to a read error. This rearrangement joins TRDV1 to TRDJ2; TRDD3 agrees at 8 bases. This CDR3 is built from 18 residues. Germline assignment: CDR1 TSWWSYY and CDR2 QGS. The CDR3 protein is CAPGEGLPTGGYEAQLFF. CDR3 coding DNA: TGTGCTCCTGGGGAAGGCCTGCCCACTGGGGGCTATGAAGCACAACTCTTCTTT.

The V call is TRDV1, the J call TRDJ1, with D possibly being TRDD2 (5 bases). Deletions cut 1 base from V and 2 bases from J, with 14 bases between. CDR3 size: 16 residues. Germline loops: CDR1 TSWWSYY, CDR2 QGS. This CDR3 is CALGERSLLGTDKLIF. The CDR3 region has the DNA TGTGCTCTTGGGGAACGTAGCCTTCTCGGGACCGATAAACTCATCTTT.

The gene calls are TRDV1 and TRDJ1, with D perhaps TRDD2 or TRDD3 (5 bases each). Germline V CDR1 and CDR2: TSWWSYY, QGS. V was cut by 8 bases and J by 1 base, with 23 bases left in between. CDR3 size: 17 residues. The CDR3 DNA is TGTGCTCTTTTAACCTACGGAGACTCGGGGGGCACCGATAAACTCATCTTT. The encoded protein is CALLTYGDSGGTDKLIF.

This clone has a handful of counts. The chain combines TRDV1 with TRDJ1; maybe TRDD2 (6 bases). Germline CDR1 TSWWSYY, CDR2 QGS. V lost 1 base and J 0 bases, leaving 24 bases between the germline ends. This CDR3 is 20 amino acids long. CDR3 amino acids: CALGEPFPYQGGGYTDKLIF. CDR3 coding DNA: TGTGCTCTTGGGGAACCCTTCCCATACCAGGGGGGTGGGTACACCGATAAACTCATCTTT.

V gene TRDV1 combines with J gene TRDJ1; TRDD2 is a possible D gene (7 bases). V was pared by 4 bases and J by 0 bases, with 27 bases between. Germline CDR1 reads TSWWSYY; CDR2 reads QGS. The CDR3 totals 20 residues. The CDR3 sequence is CALGGPSSLTGPNHTDKLIF. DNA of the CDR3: TGTGCTCTTGGGGGGCCTTCCTCCCTTACTGGGCCCAACCACACCGATAAACTCATCTTT.

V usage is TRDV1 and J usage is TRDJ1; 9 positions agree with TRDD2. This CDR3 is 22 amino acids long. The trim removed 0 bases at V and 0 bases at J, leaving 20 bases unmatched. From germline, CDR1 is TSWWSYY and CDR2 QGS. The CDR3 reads CALGELLPFLRYEVGYTDKLIF. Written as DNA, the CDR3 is TGTGCTCTTGGGGAACTCCTGCCCTTCCTACGTTATGAGGTAGGGTACACCGATAAACTCATCTTT.

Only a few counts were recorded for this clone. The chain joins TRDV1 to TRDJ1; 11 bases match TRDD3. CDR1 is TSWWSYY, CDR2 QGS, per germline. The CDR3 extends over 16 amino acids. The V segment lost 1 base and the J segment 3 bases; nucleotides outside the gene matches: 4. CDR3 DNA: TGTGCTCTTGGGGAACCTCACTGGGGGATATCCGATAAACTCATCTTT. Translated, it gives CALGEPHWGISDKLIF.

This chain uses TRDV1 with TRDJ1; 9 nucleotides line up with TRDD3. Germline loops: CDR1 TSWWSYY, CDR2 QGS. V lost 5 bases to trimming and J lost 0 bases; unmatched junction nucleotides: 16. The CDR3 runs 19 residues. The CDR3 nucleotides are TGTGCTCTTGGGTCGATTCCGTGGTGGGGGATAACCTACACCGATAAACTCATCTTT. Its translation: CALGSIPWWGITYTDKLIF.

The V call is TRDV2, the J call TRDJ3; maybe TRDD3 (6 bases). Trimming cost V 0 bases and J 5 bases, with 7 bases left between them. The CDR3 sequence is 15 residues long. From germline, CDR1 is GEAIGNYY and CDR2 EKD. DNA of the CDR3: TGTGCCTGTGACACCTGGGATAGGGACACCCGACAGATGTTTTTC. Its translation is CACDTWDRDTRQMFF.

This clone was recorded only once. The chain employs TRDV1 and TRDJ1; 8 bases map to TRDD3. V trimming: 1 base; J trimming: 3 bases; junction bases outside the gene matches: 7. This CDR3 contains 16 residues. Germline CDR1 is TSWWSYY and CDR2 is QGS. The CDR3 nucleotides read TGTGCTCTTGGGGAACATCCTGGGGGACTCGCCGATAAACTCATCTTT. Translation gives CALGEHPGGLADKLIF.

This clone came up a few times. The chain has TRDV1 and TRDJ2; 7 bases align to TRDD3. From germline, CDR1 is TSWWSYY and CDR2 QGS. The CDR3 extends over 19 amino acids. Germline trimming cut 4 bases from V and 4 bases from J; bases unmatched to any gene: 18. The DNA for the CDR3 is TGTGCTCTTGGGGCCCCCAGCGTTATCTTGGGGGACCCGACAGCACAACTCTTCTTT. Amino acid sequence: CALGAPSVILGDPTAQLFF.

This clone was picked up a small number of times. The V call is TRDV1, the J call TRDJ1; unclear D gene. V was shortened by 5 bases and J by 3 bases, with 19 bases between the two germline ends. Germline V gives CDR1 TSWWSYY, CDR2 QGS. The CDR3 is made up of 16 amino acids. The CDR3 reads CALGKFTREDPDKLIF. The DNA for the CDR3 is TGTGCTCTTGGGAAATTCACCCGGGAGGATCCCGATAAACTCATCTTT.

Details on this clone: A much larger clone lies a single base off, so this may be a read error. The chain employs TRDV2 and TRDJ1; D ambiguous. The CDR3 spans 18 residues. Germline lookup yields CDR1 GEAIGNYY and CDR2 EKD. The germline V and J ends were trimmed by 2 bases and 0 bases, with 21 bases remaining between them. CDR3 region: CACDKGTLLRIHTDKLIF. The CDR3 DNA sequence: TGTGCCTGTGACAAAGGAACCTTACTGAGGATTCACACCGATAAACTCATCTTT.

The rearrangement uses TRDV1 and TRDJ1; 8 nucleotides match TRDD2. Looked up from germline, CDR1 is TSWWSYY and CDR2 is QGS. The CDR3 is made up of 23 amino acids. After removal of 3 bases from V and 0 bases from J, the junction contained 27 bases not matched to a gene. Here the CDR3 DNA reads TGTGCTCTTGGGGATCGGCTACTTCCTACGGGTGGAAGGGGGAGTGCTTACACCGATAAACTCATCTTT. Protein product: CALGDRLLPTGGRGSAYTDKLIF.

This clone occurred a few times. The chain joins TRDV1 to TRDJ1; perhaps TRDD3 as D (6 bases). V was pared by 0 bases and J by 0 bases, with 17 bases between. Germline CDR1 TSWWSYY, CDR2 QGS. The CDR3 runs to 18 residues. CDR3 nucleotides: TGTGCTCTTGGGGAACTTAGGGGGACCCCGGTGTACACCGATAAACTCATCTTT. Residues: CALGELRGTPVYTDKLIF.

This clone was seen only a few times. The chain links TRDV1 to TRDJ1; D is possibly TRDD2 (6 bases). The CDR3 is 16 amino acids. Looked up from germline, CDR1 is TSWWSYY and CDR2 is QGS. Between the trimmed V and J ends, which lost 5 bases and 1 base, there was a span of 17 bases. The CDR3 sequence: CALGSLPRVITDKLIF. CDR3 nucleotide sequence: TGTGCTCTTGGGTCACTTCCTCGGGTGATCACCGATAAACTCATCTTT.